Included here is one T cell receptor beta chain sequence, with context. Its antigen is unknown. This sample is drawn from a study of T cells in Graves' hyperthyroidism and ophthalmopathy. TCR beta CDR3 sequences were amplified from RNA transcripts. During a first-round RT-PCR of the TCR CDR3, the HTBI primer set was used. TCRdb re-analysed the multiplex PCR reads in MiXCR, keeping a single row per CDR3 protein. Of 300,000 to 450,000 distinct CDR3 sequences in the sample, more than 20% were seen once. Germline loops: CDR1 MNHGY, CDR2 SVAAGI. The ends were cut back, 4 bases at V and 0 bases at J, with 12 bases in the middle. The CDR3 is 15 residues long. The definition of stable Graves' hyperthyroidism was no ophthalmopathy progression within 18 months. Study results and limitations: Blood also contained most expanded thyroid clonotypes above 0.001. A median approximately 6.5 months before onset, the model predicted ophthalmopathy.

This TCR was recovered from a man aged 45-60 years with Graves' hyperthyroidism. The specimen sequenced was blood. The chain combines TRBV6-9 with TRBJ1-1; D gene ambiguous. The CDR3 reads CASSWLSDMNTEAFF. The CDR3 DNA is TGTGCCAGCAGTTGGCTATCAGATATGAACACTGAAGCTTTCTTT.